This entry lists 15 T cell receptor beta chains sequenced from one sample in a study of blood T cells in healthy people across ages. With a J-beta primer mix and a sample-barcoded 5' primer, a second PCR ran 7 to 11 cycles. TCRdb independently ran MiXCR on the 5' RACE reads; one entry per CDR3 protein. This table has roughly 1,700,000 distinct CDR3 sequences, 28% appearing once. Sequenced input: blood. The origin of the receptors is a woman aged 25 to 39 in good health.

This chain links TRBV20-1 with TRBJ2-3, with D possibly being TRBD1 or TRBD2 (7 bases each). The CDR3 length is 16 residues. The germline V gene encodes CDR1 DFQATT and CDR2 SNEGSKA (reference sequence). Trimming cost V 3 bases and J 6 bases, with 22 bases left between them. CDR3 sequence (DNA): TGCAGTGCTAGGGGGGGGGTGACAGGGCCGGCGGATACGCAGTATTTT. It specifies CSARGGVTGPADTQYF.

This chain uses TRBV11-2 with TRBJ2-1; 13 bases line up with TRBD2. Germline V gene lookup returns CDR1 SGHAT and CDR2 FQNNGV. This CDR3 region has 17 residues. V lost 5 bases to trimming and J lost 0 bases; unmatched junction nucleotides: 4. This CDR3 reads CASSTGTSGASYNEQFF. CDR3 DNA sequence: TGTGCCAGCAGCACAGGGACTAGCGGGGCCTCCTACAATGAGCAGTTCTTC.

With regard to this clonotype: A read error may account for a junction end that differs from germline. This rearrangement joins TRBV14 to TRBJ2-7, with 14 positions matching TRBD2. CDR3 length equals 19 residues. From germline, CDR1 is SGHDN and CDR2 FVKESK. CDR3 sequence (DNA): TGTGCCAGCAGCCATACCCCGGGACTAGCGGGGGACTACTCCTACGGGCAGTACTTC. Protein: CASSHTPGLAGDYSYGQYF. The complete variable domain, with remaining parts taken from reference TRBV14 and TRBJ2-7, reads EAGVTQFPSHSVIEKGQTVTLRCDPISGHDNLYWYRRVMGKEIKFLLHFVKESKQDESGMPNNRFLAERTGGTYSTLKVQPAELEDSGVYFCASSHTPGLAGDYSYGQYFGPGTRLTVT.

The CDR3 DNA follows: TGTGCCAGCAGCTGGGCTATAGGGAACACTGAAGCTTTCTTT. Amino acids: CASSWAIGNTEAFF. The genes are TRBV7-2 and TRBJ1-1; D is uncertain. Germline assignment: CDR1 SGHTA and CDR2 FQGNSA. This CDR3 is built from 14 residues. Trimming left V 4 bases short and J 1 base short, with 10 bases between.

This chain uses TRBV20-1 with TRBJ2-7; 10 nucleotides agree with TRBD1. Trimming removed 5 bases from V and 3 bases from J; junction bases left unmatched: 10. The CDR3 is 15 residues long. The germline gives CDR1 DFQATT, CDR2 SNEGSKA (reference sequence). CDR3 bases: TGCAGTGCTCGAGTACCGGACAGGGGGGGCTACGAGCAGTACTTC. The encoded protein is CSARVPDRGGYEQYF.

This sequence joins TRBV6-2 or TRBV6-3 and TRBJ1-5; 7 bases are a match to TRBD1. The CDR3 extends over 15 amino acids. Germline V gene sequence: CDR1 MNHEY, CDR2 SVGEGT. The V and J ends lost 6 bases and 5 bases, in that order; junction bases with no gene match: 10. The CDR3 DNA sequence: TGTGCCAGCAGCACAATGACAGGGCCCCATCAGCCCCAGCATTTT. Translated: CASSTMTGPHQPQHF.

The chain recombines TRBV24-1 with TRBJ1-2; D remains ambiguous. Trimming left V 1 base short and J 8 bases short, with 13 bases between. Per germline, CDR1 KGHDR and CDR2 SFDVKD. The CDR3 loop spans 14 amino acids. The CDR3 here is CATSDLGRSEGYTF. In nucleotides, the CDR3 is TGTGCCACCAGTGATTTAGGACGGTCTGAGGGCTACACCTTC.

This chain links TRBV12-3 or TRBV12-4 with TRBJ2-5, with D perhaps matching TRBD1 or TRBD2 (5 bases each). Trimming pared 3 bases from V and 11 bases from J, leaving 16 bases between. CDR3 length equals 13 residues. The CDR3 coding sequence is TGTGCCAGCAGTTTGGGGACGGCCATGGAGCAGTACTTC. Its protein is CASSLGTAMEQYF.

A few counts support this clonotype. CDR3 coding DNA: TGTGCCAGCAGCGCCAACCCGGCTGGTTACACCTTC. This encodes CASSANPAGYTF. The rearrangement uses TRBV9 and TRBJ1-2; D call uncertain. V lost 3 bases to trimming and J lost 11 bases, with 14 bases between them. In germline, CDR1 is SGDLS, CDR2 YYNGEE. The CDR3 has 12 residues.

The J gene is TRBJ1-1, the V gene TRBV19, with D uncertain. The ends were cut back, 0 bases at V and 7 bases at J, with 18 bases in the middle. CDR1 LNHDA and CDR2 SQIVND come from the germline V gene (reference sequence). The CDR3 has 16 amino acids. The CDR3 sequence: CASSIDAVWGWGEAFF. The CDR3 region has the DNA TGTGCCAGTAGTATAGATGCAGTCTGGGGTTGGGGTGAAGCTTTCTTT. Full variable domain (rest looked up from reference TRBV19 and TRBJ1-1): DGGITQSPKYLFRKEGQNVTLSCEQNLNHDAMYWYRQDPGQGLRLIYYSQIVNDFQKGDIAEGYSVSREKKESFPLTVTSAQKNPTAFYLCASSIDAVWGWGEAFFGQGTRLTVV.

In its sample, this clonotype was seen many times. The V gene is TRBV20-1, the J gene TRBJ2-5; D is undetermined. This CDR3 contains 12 residues. V was pared by 6 bases and J by 5 bases, with 13 bases between. The V gene's germline CDR1 is DFQATT and CDR2 SNEGSKA (reference sequence). CDR3 nucleotides: TGCAGTGCCCAGGAGAGTCGGGAGACCCAGTACTTC. Protein product: CSAQESRETQYF.

This chain uses TRBV11-2 with TRBJ2-4, with TRBD2 matching over 8 bases. TRBJ2-7 explains the end of the DNA better; the J call may be wrong. CDR3 size: 17 residues. CDR1 is SGHAT and CDR2 is FQNNGV in the germline V gene. In DNA, the CDR3 is TGTGCCAGCACCATTCGGGCGGGAGGTTTTATAAGTGGCGAGCAGTACTTC. This encodes CASTIRAGGFISGEQYF.

In this sample, this clonotype turned up many times. One junction end does not reproduce the germline sequence, and a read error may be involved. V is TRBV19 and J is TRBJ2-1; 7 bases match TRBD2. The CDR3 consists of 14 residues. CDR1 and CDR2 (germline): LNHDA, SQIVND (reference sequence). Here the CDR3 reads CASSQGSGYNEQFF. DNA of the CDR3: TGCGCCAGCAGCCAAGGTAGCGGGTACAATGAGCAGTTCTTC.

As for this clonotype: At one of its ends the junction is not consistent with the germline gene, which may arise from a read error. The V gene is TRBV12-3 or TRBV12-4, the J gene TRBJ2-1, with 8 bases lining up with TRBD2. The CDR3 contains 13 residues. The CDR3 DNA sequence: TGTGCCTCTGGTCGCGGGAGGTACAATGAGCGGTTCTTC. Its protein product is CASGRGRYNERFF.

At least ten counts were recorded for this clonotype. The V and J genes are TRBV9 and TRBJ2-3; no firm D call. With 3 bases removed from V and 4 bases from J, the gap between germline ends came to 6 bases. The CDR3 is 12 amino acids. Per germline, CDR1 SGDLS and CDR2 YYNGEE. Here the CDR3 reads CASSGSADTQYF. CDR3 nucleotide sequence: TGTGCCAGCAGCGGAAGCGCAGATACGCAGTATTTT.